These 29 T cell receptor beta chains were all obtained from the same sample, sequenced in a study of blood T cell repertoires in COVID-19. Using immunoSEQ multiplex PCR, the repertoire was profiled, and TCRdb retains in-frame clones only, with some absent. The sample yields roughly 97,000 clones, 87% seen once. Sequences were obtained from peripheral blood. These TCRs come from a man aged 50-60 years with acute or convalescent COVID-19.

As DNA, the CDR3 is TGTGCCAGCAGAGGACAAAATGCACAGCCCCAGCATTTT. Amino acid sequence: CASRGQNAQPQHF. The chain employs TRBV6-5 and TRBJ1-5, with D maybe TRBD1 (5 bases). V gave up 6 bases and J gave up 7 bases, with 13 bases separating them. Germline loops: CDR1 MNHEY, CDR2 SVGAGI. This CDR3 is built from 13 residues.

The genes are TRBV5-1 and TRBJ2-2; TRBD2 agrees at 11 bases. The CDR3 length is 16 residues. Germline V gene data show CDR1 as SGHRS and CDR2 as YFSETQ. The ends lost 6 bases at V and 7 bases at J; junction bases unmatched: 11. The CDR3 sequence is CASTIKTSGNGGELFF. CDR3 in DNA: TGCGCCAGCACAATAAAGACTAGCGGGAATGGCGGGGAGCTGTTTTTT.

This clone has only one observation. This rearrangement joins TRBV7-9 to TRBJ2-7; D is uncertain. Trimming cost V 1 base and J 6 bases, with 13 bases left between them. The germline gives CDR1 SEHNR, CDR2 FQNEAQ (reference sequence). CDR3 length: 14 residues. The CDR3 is CASSLVAVYGEQYF. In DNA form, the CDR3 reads TGTGCCAGCAGCTTAGTGGCGGTTTATGGCGAGCAGTACTTC.

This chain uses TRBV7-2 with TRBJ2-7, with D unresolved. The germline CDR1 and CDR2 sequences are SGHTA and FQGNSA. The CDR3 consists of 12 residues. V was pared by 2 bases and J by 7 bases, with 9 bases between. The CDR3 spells CASSLSPSEQYF. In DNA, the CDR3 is TGTGCCAGCAGCTTATCTCCCTCTGAGCAGTACTTC.

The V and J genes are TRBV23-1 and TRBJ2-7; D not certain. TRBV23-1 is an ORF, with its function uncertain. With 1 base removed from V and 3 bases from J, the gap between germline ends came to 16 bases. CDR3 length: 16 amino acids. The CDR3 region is CASSQFSAQTFYEQYF. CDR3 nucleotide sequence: TGCGCCAGCAGTCAATTTTCGGCACAGACCTTCTACGAGCAGTACTTC.

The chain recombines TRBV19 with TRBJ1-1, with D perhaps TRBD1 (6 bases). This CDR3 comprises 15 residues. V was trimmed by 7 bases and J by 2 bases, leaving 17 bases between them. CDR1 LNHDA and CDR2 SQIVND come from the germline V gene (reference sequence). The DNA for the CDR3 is TGTGCCAGTACCCTGGGGGGGCGAAGCAACACTGAAGCTTTCTTT. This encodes CASTLGGRSNTEAFF.

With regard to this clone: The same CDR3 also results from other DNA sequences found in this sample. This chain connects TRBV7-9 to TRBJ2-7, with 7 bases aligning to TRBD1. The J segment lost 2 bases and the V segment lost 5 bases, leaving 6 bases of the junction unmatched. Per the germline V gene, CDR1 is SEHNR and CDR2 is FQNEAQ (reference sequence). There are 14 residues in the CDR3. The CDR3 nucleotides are TGTGCCAGCAGCCCCGCCGGGACAGCCTACGAGCAGTACTTC. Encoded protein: CASSPAGTAYEQYF. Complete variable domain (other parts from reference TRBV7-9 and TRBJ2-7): DTGVSQNPRHKITKRGQNVTFRCDPISEHNRLYWYRQTLGQGPEFLTYFQNEAQLEKSRLLSDRFSAERPKGSFSTLEIQRTEQGDSAMYLCASSPAGTAYEQYFGPGTRLTVT.

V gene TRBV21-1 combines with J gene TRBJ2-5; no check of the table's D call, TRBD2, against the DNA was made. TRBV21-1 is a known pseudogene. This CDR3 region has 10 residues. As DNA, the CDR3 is TGTGCCAGCAGCAAAGAGAGCCAGTACTTC. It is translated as CASSKESQYF.

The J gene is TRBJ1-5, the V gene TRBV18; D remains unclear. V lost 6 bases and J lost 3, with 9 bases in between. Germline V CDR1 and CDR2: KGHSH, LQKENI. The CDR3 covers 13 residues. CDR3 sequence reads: CASSPMHNQPQHF. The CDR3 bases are TGTGCCAGCTCCCCTATGCACAATCAGCCCCAGCATTTT.

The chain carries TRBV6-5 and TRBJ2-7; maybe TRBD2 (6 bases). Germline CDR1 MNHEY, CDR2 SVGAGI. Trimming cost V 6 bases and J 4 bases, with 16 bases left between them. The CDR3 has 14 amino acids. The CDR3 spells CASRTDRESYEQYF. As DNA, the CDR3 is TGTGCCAGCAGGACGGACCGGGAGTCGTACGAGCAGTACTTC.

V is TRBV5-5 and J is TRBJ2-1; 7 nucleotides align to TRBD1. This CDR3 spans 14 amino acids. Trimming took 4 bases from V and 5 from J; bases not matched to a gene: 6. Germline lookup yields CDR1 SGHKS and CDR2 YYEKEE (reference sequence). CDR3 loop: CASSPLGTDNEQFF. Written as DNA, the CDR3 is TGTGCCAGCAGCCCCCTGGGGACAGACAATGAGCAGTTCTTC.

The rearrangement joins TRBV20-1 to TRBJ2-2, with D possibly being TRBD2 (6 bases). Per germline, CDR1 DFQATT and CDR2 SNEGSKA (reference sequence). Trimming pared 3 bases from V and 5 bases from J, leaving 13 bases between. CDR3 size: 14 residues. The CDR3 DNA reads TGCAGTGCTAGTTTCCGGGGAGGAACCGGGGAGCTGTTTTTT. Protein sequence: CSASFRGGTGELFF.

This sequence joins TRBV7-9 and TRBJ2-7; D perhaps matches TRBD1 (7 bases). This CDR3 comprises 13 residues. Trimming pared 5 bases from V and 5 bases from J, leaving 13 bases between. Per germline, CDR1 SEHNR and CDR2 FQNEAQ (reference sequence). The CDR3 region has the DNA TGTGCCAGCAGCCAGGGGGTAGCGGACGAGCAGTACTTC. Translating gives CASSQGVADEQYF.

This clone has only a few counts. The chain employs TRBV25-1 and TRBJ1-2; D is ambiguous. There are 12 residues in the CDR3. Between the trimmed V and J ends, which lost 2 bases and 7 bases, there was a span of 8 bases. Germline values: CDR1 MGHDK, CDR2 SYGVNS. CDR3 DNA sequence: TGTGCCAGCAGTGAAGGACTTACTGGCTACACCTTC. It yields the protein CASSEGLTGYTF.

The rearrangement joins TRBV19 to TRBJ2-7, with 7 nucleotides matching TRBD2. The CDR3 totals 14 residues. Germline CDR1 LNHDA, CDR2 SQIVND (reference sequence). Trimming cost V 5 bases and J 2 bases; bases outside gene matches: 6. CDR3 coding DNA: TGTGCCAGTAGTGAAGGCAGCGGGACCTACGAGCAGTACTTC. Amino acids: CASSEGSGTYEQYF. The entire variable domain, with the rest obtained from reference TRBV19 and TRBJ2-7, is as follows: DGGITQSPKYLFRKEGQNVTLSCEQNLNHDAMYWYRQDPGQGLRLIYYSQIVNDFQKGDIAEGYSVSREKKESFPLTVTSAQKNPTAFYLCASSEGSGTYEQYFGPGTRLTVT.

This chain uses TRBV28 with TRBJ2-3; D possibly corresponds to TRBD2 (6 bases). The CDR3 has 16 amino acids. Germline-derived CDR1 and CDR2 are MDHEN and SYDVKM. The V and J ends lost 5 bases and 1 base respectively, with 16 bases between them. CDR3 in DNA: TGTGCCAGCAGTAACGCGGGGACCCGGGGCACAGATACGCAGTATTTT. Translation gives CASSNAGTRGTDTQYF.

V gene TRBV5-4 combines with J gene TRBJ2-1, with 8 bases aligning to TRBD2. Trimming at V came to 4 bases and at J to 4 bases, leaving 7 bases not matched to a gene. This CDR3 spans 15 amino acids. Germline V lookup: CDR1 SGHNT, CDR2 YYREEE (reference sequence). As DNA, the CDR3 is TGTGCCAGCAGCCCCGAGCGGGAGCTTTACAATGAGCAGTTCTTC. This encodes CASSPERELYNEQFF.

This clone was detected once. The CDR3: CSVRRSGGSYEQYF. CDR3 sequence (DNA): TGCAGCGTTAGGAGGTCAGGGGGATCCTACGAGCAGTACTTC. V and J are TRBV29-1 and TRBJ2-7, with TRBD1 matching over 7 bases. Per germline, CDR1 SQVTM and CDR2 ANQGSEA. With 5 bases clipped from V and 1 base from J, the junction kept 8 bases outside the gene matches. The CDR3 contains 14 residues.

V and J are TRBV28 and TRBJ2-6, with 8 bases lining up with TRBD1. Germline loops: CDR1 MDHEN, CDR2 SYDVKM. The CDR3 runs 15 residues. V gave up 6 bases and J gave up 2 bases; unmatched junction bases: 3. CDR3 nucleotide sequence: TGTGCCAGCAGCGTGACAGGGGCTGGGGCCAACGTCCTGACTTTC. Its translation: CASSVTGAGANVLTF. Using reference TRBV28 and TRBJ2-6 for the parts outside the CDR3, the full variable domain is DVKVTQSSRYLVKRTGEKVFLECVQDMDHENMFWYRQDPGLGLRLIYFSYDVKMKEKGDIPEGYSVSREKKERFSLILESASTNQTSMYLCASSVTGAGANVLTFGAGSRLTVL.

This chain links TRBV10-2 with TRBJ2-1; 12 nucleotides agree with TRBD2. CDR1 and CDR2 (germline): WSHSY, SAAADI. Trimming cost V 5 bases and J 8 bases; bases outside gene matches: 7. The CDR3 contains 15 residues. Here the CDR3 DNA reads TGCGCCAGCAGTAGGACTAGCGGGAAACGAGATGAGCAGTTCTTC. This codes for CASSRTSGKRDEQFF.

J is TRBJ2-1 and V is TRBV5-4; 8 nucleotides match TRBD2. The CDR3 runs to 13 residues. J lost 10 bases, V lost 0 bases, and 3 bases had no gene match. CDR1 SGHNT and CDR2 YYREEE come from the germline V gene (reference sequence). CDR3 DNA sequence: TGTGCCAGCAGCTTGGGGCGGGAGGCCGAGCAGTTCTTC. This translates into CASSLGREAEQFF.

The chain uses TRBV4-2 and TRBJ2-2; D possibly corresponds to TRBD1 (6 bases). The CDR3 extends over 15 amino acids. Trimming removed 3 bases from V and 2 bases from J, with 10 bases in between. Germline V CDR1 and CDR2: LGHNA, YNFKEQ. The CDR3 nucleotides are TGTGCCAGCAGCCAGGCCGGGACAAACACCGGGGAGCTGTTTTTT. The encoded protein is CASSQAGTNTGELFF.

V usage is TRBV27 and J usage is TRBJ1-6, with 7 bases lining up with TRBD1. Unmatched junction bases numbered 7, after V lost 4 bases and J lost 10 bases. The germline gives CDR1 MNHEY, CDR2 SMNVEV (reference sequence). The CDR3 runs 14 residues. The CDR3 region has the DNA TGTGCCAGCAGTTCACAGGGGACGCGGTCACCCCTCCACTTT. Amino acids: CASSSQGTRSPLHF.

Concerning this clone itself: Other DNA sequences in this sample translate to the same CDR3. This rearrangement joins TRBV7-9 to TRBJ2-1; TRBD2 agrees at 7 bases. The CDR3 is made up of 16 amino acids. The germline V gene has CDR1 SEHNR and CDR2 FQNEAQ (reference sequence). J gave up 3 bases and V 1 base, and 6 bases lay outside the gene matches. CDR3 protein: CASSLVASGNYNEQFF. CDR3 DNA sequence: TGTGCCAGCAGCTTAGTTGCTAGCGGAAACTACAATGAGCAGTTCTTC.

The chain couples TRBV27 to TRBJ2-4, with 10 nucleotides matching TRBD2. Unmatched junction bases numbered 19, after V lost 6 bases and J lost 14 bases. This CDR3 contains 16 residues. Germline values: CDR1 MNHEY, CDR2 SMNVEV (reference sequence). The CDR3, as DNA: TGTGCCAGCAGAGCCTCCCTAGCGGGAGTTGGGAACCAAAAGTACTTC. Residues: CASRASLAGVGNQKYF.

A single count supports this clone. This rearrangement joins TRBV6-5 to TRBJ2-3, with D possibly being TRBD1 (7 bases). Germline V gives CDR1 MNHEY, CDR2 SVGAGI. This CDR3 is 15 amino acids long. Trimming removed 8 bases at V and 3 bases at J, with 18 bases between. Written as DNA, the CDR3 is TGTGCCAGCGGCCGGGGGCAGGGGGGTACAGATACGCAGTATTTT. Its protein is CASGRGQGGTDTQYF.

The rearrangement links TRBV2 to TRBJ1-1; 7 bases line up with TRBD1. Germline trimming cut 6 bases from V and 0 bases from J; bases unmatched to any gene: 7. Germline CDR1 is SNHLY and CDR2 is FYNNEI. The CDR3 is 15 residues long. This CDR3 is CASRAMTGMNTEAFF. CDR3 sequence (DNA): TGTGCCAGCAGAGCCATGACAGGGATGAACACTGAAGCTTTCTTT.

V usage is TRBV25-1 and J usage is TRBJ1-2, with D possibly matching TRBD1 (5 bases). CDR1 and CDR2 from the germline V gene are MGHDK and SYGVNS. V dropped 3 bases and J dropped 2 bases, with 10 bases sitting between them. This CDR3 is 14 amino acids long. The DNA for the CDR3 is TGTGCCAGCAGTGAGGGAGGGGACAACTATGGCTACACCTTC. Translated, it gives CASSEGGDNYGYTF.

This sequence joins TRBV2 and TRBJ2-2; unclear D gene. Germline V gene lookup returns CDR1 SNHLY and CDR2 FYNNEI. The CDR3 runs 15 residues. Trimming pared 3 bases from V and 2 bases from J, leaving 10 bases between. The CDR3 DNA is TGTGCCAGCAGTGAGGTTCGCGGAAACACCGGGGAGCTGTTTTTT. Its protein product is CASSEVRGNTGELFF.